What follows describes a single T cell receptor (beta chain). The data derive from a study of blood T cell repertoires in COVID-19. This CDR3 is 16 amino acids long. CDR1 is SGDLS and CDR2 is YYNGEE in the germline V gene. Trimming stripped 3 bases from V and 0 bases from J, with 13 bases between. The assay was immunoSEQ multiplex PCR, and TCRdb's table has in-frame clones only and misses some. Seen here are 50,000 to 65,000 clones, approximately 87% observed once, and the top ten hold approximately 5%. The receptor's source is a man aged 40-50 years with active COVID-19. Sequences were obtained from peripheral blood. The chain couples TRBV9 to TRBJ1-3; D possibly corresponds to TRBD1 (5 bases). This CDR3 is CASSETSTVSGNTIYF. The CDR3 DNA follows: TGTGCCAGCAGCGAGACTTCGACAGTCTCTGGAAACACCATATATTTT.